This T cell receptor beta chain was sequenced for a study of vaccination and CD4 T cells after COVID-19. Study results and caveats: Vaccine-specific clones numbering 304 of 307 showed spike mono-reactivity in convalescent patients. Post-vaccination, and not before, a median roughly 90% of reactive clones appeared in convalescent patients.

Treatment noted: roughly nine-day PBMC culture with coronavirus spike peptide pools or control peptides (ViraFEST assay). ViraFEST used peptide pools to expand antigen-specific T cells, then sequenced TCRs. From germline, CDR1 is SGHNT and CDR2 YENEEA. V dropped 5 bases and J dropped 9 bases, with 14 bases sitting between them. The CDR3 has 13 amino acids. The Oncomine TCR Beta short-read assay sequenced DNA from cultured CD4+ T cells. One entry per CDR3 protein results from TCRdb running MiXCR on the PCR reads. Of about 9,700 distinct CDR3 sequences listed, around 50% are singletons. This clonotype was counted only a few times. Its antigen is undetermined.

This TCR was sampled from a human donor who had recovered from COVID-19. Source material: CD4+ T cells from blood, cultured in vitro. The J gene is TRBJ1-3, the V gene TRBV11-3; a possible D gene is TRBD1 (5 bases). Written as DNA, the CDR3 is TGTGCCAGCAGCCTGCTGGACGGGGGCACCATATATTTT. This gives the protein CASSLLDGGTIYF.